This passage covers 31 T cell receptor beta chains from one sample sequenced in a study of blood T cell repertoires in COVID-19. This table comes from immunoSEQ multiplex PCR, and its TCRdb copy is limited to in-frame clones, with some not included. Counted here are 300,000 to 350,000 clones, around 90% occurring once; the ten biggest clones make up around 8.9%. The specimen sequenced was peripheral blood. These receptors were taken from a man in his thirties or forties with COVID-19, enrolled during active disease.

The J gene is TRBJ2-7, the V gene TRBV5-1, with D perhaps matching TRBD2 (6 bases). The CDR3 length is 15 residues. The V and J ends lost 0 bases and 3 bases respectively, with 13 bases between them. CDR1 is SGHRS and CDR2 is YFSETQ in the germline V gene. The CDR3 nucleotides are TGCGCCAGCAGCTTGGAAGGGACTCCATTCTACGAGCAGTACTTC. Protein product: CASSLEGTPFYEQYF.

The V call is TRBV30, the J call TRBJ2-1; 10 positions agree with TRBD2. The CDR3 is 16 residues long. Germline V lookup: CDR1 GTSNPN, CDR2 SVGIG (reference sequence). The J segment lost 6 bases and the V segment lost 0 bases, leaving 8 bases of the junction unmatched. This CDR3 is CAWSVVPSGRPNEQFF. The CDR3 region has the DNA TGTGCCTGGAGTGTAGTTCCTAGCGGGAGACCCAATGAGCAGTTCTTC.

This sequence joins TRBV5-4 and TRBJ1-1; no clear D. Germline assignment: CDR1 SGHNT and CDR2 YYREEE (reference sequence). The V end lost 4 bases, the J end lost 1 base, and 14 bases lay between the germline ends. The CDR3 runs 15 residues. The CDR3 sequence: CASSPSAQSNTEAFF. CDR3 DNA: TGTGCCAGCAGCCCCTCGGCACAGTCGAACACTGAAGCTTTCTTT.

The chain has TRBV4-1 and TRBJ2-7; D is perhaps TRBD2 (7 bases). The length of the CDR3 is 15 residues. V was pared by 1 base and J by 4 bases, with 14 bases between. CDR1 is MGHRA, CDR2 YSYEKL, per germline. The DNA for the CDR3 is TGCGCCAGCAGCCAAGTTGCGGGGGCGAGGTACGAGCAGTACTTC. This encodes CASSQVAGARYEQYF.

The CDR3 DNA reads TGTGCCACCAGCAGAGGACAGGGACACACTGAAGCTTTCTTT. This translates into CATSRGQGHTEAFF. The chain combines TRBV15 with TRBJ1-1; 7 nucleotides match TRBD1. Losses at the gene ends were 1 base for V and 3 bases for J; bases not matched to a gene: 2. There are 14 residues in the CDR3. Germline CDR1 reads LNHNV; CDR2 reads YYDKDF (reference sequence).

The chain combines TRBV28 with TRBJ1-5, with a tentative D call TRBD1 (6 bases). Trimming left V 3 bases short and J 3 bases short, with 15 bases between. The germline CDR1 and CDR2 sequences are MDHEN and SYDVKM. The CDR3 is made up of 16 amino acids. The CDR3 region is CASSFAGAPPNQPQHF. The CDR3 DNA reads TGTGCCAGCAGTTTTGCAGGGGCGCCTCCCAATCAGCCCCAGCATTTT.

The genes are TRBV4-3 and TRBJ1-3; the D is unclear. The CDR3 has 16 amino acids. Germline V gives CDR1 LGHNA, CDR2 YSLEER. The V gene lost 0 bases and the J gene lost 2 bases, with 11 bases spanning the gap. The chain's CDR3 is CASSQDLLATGNTIYF. The CDR3 nucleotides read TGCGCCAGCAGCCAAGATTTGTTAGCGACTGGAAACACCATATATTTT.

The rearrangement links TRBV6-1 to TRBJ2-7, with 16 bases identical to TRBD2. The CDR3 sequence is 16 residues long. V trimming: 1 base; J trimming: 5 bases; junction bases outside the gene matches: 2. Germline CDR1 and CDR2: MNHNS and SASEGT. The chain's CDR3 is CASSEVGLAGGDEQYF. In DNA form, the CDR3 reads TGTGCCAGCAGTGAAGTGGGACTAGCGGGAGGGGACGAGCAGTACTTC.

This clone was picked up one time. This sample also contains other DNA sequences that code for the same CDR3. The chain uses TRBV7-8 and TRBJ2-7; tentatively, D is TRBD1 (6 bases). This CDR3 spans 13 amino acids. Looked up from germline, CDR1 is SGHVS and CDR2 is FQNEAQ. V was shortened by 1 base and J by 2 bases, with 6 bases between the two germline ends. DNA of the CDR3: TGTGCCAGCAGCTTAGACAGGGCCTACGAGCAGTACTTC. Amino acids: CASSLDRAYEQYF.

This clone was picked up a small number of times. This rearrangement joins TRBV2 to TRBJ2-7; 13 bases line up with TRBD2. CDR3 size: 17 residues. CDR1 is SNHLY and CDR2 is FYNNEI in the germline V gene. The V segment lost 8 bases and the J segment 0 bases; nucleotides outside the gene matches: 10. CDR3 bases: TGTGCCAGCTCATACCGGACTAGCGGGGGACTCTCCTACGAGCAGTACTTC. As protein: CASSYRTSGGLSYEQYF.

This clone was seen a few times. The chain joins TRBV7-9 to TRBJ2-7; D may be TRBD1 (5 bases). The length of the CDR3 is 13 residues. Germline CDR1 is SEHNR and CDR2 is FQNEAQ (reference sequence). With 3 bases removed from V and 1 base from J, the gap between germline ends came to 7 bases. CDR3 residues: CASSFQGSYEQYF. DNA for the CDR3: TGTGCCAGCAGCTTCCAGGGTTCCTACGAGCAGTACTTC.

V and J are TRBV27 and TRBJ2-5; 11 nucleotides agree with TRBD2. Per the germline V gene, CDR1 is MNHEY and CDR2 is SMNVEV (reference sequence). V lost 5 bases, J lost 4 bases, and 3 bases stayed unmatched. CDR3 length: 14 residues. This chain's CDR3 is CASSPTSGGETQYF. In DNA form, the CDR3 reads TGTGCCAGCAGTCCAACTAGCGGGGGAGAGACCCAGTACTTC.

The chain has TRBV12-5 and TRBJ2-7; D gene unclear. Germline V lookup: CDR1 LGHNT, CDR2 FRNRAP. The CDR3 spans 14 residues. Trimming removed 3 bases at V and 1 base at J, with 10 bases between. CDR3 loop: CASGLVAESYEQYF. The CDR3 DNA sequence: TGTGCTAGTGGTTTAGTGGCTGAATCCTACGAGCAGTACTTC.

The genes are TRBV18 and TRBJ1-3; D perhaps matches TRBD1 (6 bases). Between the trimmed V and J ends, which lost 3 bases and 2 bases, there was a span of 14 bases. This CDR3 spans 16 amino acids. The germline CDR1 and CDR2 sequences are KGHSH and LQKENI. In DNA form, the CDR3 reads TGTGCCAGCTCACCCTCACAGGGAGTAGCTGGAAACACCATATATTTT. Translated: CASSPSQGVAGNTIYF.

V usage is TRBV6-5 and J usage is TRBJ2-3, with TRBD2 as a possible D gene (6 bases). Germline V lookup: CDR1 MNHEY, CDR2 SVGAGI. This CDR3 comprises 15 residues. V dropped 5 bases and J dropped 2 bases, with 14 bases sitting between them. CDR3 residues: CASSSKGGDTDTQYF. The CDR3 nucleotides read TGTGCCAGCAGTAGCAAGGGCGGGGACACAGATACGCAGTATTTT.

CDR3 in amino acids: CATSRGPIPEAFF. DNA of the CDR3: TGTGCCACCAGCAGAGGTCCCATCCCTGAAGCTTTCTTT. V gene TRBV15 combines with J gene TRBJ1-1; D gene unclear. Trimming shortened V by 1 base and J by 6 bases, and 9 bases separated the two germline ends. From germline, CDR1 is LNHNV and CDR2 YYDKDF (reference sequence). The CDR3 contains 13 residues.

The chain links TRBV6-2 or TRBV6-3 to TRBJ2-3; 13 bases fit TRBD2. This CDR3 comprises 16 residues. Trimming at V came to 4 bases and at J to 3 bases, leaving 4 bases not matched to a gene. Germline V gives CDR1 MNHEY, CDR2 SVGEGT. Here the CDR3 DNA reads TGTGCCAGCAGTTTCCCACTAGCGGGGGGGACAGATACGCAGTATTTT. It yields the protein CASSFPLAGGTDTQYF.

V and J are TRBV5-6 and TRBJ1-4; TRBD1 aligns across 7 bases. Germline CDR1 SGHDT, CDR2 YYEEEE. This CDR3 spans 15 amino acids. With 4 bases clipped from V and 4 bases from J, the junction kept 7 bases outside the gene matches. The CDR3: CASSGFGTDNEKLFF. For the CDR3, the DNA is TGTGCCAGCAGCGGGTTCGGGACAGATAATGAAAAACTGTTTTTT.

This clone was detected a few times. The gene calls are TRBV18 and TRBJ1-5, with D maybe TRBD1 (6 bases). There are 16 residues in the CDR3. Between the trimmed V and J ends, which lost 6 bases and 7 bases, there was a span of 22 bases. CDR1 and CDR2 (germline): KGHSH, LQKENI. The CDR3 is CASSRQAQGFGQPQHF. In DNA form, the CDR3 reads TGTGCCAGCTCCCGGCAGGCACAGGGCTTCGGCCAGCCCCAGCATTTT.

This chain links TRBV27 with TRBJ1-5; 9 bases line up with TRBD1. The junction had 15 bases not matched to a gene; V was cut back by 5 bases and J by 4 bases. Germline V gene data show CDR1 as MNHEY and CDR2 as SMNVEV (reference sequence). The CDR3 totals 18 residues. CDR3 nucleotides: TGTGCCAGCAGTGCACTGTCCCTCGGGACAGGGCTAAATCAGCCCCAGCATTTT. Residues: CASSALSLGTGLNQPQHF.

As regards this clone: At one of its ends the junction is not consistent with the germline gene, which may arise from a read error. V gene TRBV7-2 combines with J gene TRBJ2-7; 8 bases fit TRBD2. Germline CDR1 is SGHTA and CDR2 is FQGNSA. The CDR3 is 16 amino acids. CDR3 loop: CASSRPGGQDPVPADF. Written as DNA, the CDR3 is TGTGCCAGCAGCCGGCCGGGGGGGCAGGACCCCGTACCGGCGGACTTC.

V usage is TRBV9 and J usage is TRBJ2-5, with D maybe TRBD2 (6 bases). This CDR3 has 16 residues. Germline CDR1 reads SGDLS; CDR2 reads YYNGEE. V shed 4 bases and J shed 0 bases, with 16 bases lying between them. The CDR3 nucleotides read TGTGCCAGCAGCCGCACGGGGGTAGGGGACCAAGAGACCCAGTACTTC. Translated, it gives CASSRTGVGDQETQYF. The full variable domain, in which reference TRBV9 and TRBJ2-5 provide the parts outside the CDR3, is DSGVTQTPKHLITATGQRVTLRCSPRSGDLSVYWYQQSLDQGLQFLIQYYNGEERAKGNILERFSAQQFPDLHSELNLSSLELGDSALYFCASSRTGVGDQETQYFGPGTRLLVL.

J is TRBJ1-2 and V is TRBV5-1; TRBD1 might be the D (5 bases). This CDR3 is built from 16 residues. Between the trimmed V and J ends, which lost 1 base and 8 bases, there was a span of 21 bases. CDR1 is SGHRS, CDR2 YFSETQ, per germline. CDR3 in amino acids: CASSLPTDLQGDGYTF. The CDR3 coding sequence is TGCGCCAGCAGCTTGCCCACCGACCTTCAGGGTGACGGCTACACCTTC.

The V gene is TRBV6-1, the J gene TRBJ2-1, with D maybe TRBD2 (7 bases). The CDR3 contains 16 residues. Germline-derived CDR1 and CDR2 are MNHNS and SASEGT. Trimming stripped 10 bases from V and 1 base from J, with 20 bases between. The CDR3 reads CATNEGGGGSYNEQFF. Written as DNA, the CDR3 is TGTGCCACCAATGAGGGGGGAGGGGGTTCCTACAATGAGCAGTTCTTC.

The V and J genes are TRBV30 and TRBJ2-7, with 10 positions matching TRBD1. V shed 8 bases and J 2 bases; nucleotides not matched to a gene: 6. This CDR3 is built from 13 residues. Per germline, CDR1 GTSNPN and CDR2 SVGIG (reference sequence). CDR3 amino acids: CATTGTGAYEQYF. The CDR3 region has the DNA TGTGCCACTACCGGGACAGGGGCCTACGAGCAGTACTTC.

This clone was detected only once. This rearrangement joins TRBV11-2 to TRBJ2-1; TRBD2 aligns across 7 bases. The germline CDR1 and CDR2 sequences are SGHAT and FQNNGV. J was trimmed by 0 bases and V by 5 bases; bases with no gene match: 7. This CDR3 region has 16 residues. The CDR3 sequence: CASSPQGGGSYNEQFF. The CDR3 DNA follows: TGTGCCAGCAGCCCCCAAGGCGGGGGCTCCTACAATGAGCAGTTCTTC.

The chain recombines TRBV6-5 with TRBJ1-2, with 7 nucleotides matching TRBD1. The CDR3 is made up of 13 amino acids. V gave up 6 bases and J gave up 6 bases; unmatched junction bases: 7. Germline V gene lookup returns CDR1 MNHEY and CDR2 SVGAGI. Here the CDR3 reads CASRRQGSDGYTF. The CDR3 DNA follows: TGTGCCAGCAGGAGACAGGGATCCGATGGCTACACCTTC.

The J gene is TRBJ1-2, the V gene TRBV6-2 or TRBV6-3; D gene ambiguous. With 5 bases removed from V and 0 bases from J, the gap between germline ends came to 7 bases. Looked up from germline, CDR1 is MNHEY and CDR2 is SVGEGT. The CDR3 spans 13 residues. CDR3 in DNA: TGTGCCAGCAGTAAGGAGACTAACTATGGCTACACCTTC. It codes for CASSKETNYGYTF.

V and J are TRBV5-6 and TRBJ2-7; 7 bases match TRBD1. This CDR3 contains 14 residues. Germline values: CDR1 SGHDT, CDR2 YYEEEE. V lost 4 bases, J lost 3 bases, and 7 bases stayed unmatched. This CDR3 is CASSLKTGLYEQYF. As DNA, the CDR3 is TGTGCCAGCAGCCTAAAGACAGGGCTCTACGAGCAGTACTTC. Full variable domain (outside the CDR3, taken from reference TRBV5-6 and TRBJ2-7): DAGVTQSPTHLIKTRGQQVTLRCSPKSGHDTVSWYQQALGQGPQFIFQYYEEEERQRGNFPDRFSGHQFPNYSSELNVNALLLGDSALYLCASSLKTGLYEQYFGPGTRLTVT.

This chain links TRBV29-1 with TRBJ2-2; 14 positions agree with TRBD2. Losses at the gene ends were 4 bases for V and 7 bases for J; bases not matched to a gene: 5. Germline values: CDR1 SQVTM, CDR2 ANQGSEA. This CDR3 has 15 residues. Here the CDR3 DNA reads TGCAGCGTTGTGGGACTAGCGGGGGATCGCGGGGAGCTGTTTTTT. Translating it yields CSVVGLAGDRGELFF.

The gene calls are TRBV7-2 and TRBJ2-7, with D possibly matching TRBD1 (6 bases). Between the trimmed V and J ends, which lost 5 bases and 0 bases, there was a span of 14 bases. Per germline, CDR1 SGHTA and CDR2 FQGNSA. The CDR3 contains 15 residues. The CDR3 DNA follows: TGTGCCAGCAGCCTCGGGACACTATTCTCCTACGAGCAGTACTTC. Its protein is CASSLGTLFSYEQYF.